A single sample is the source of the 11 T cell receptor beta chains below, sequenced in a study of blood T cells in healthy people across ages. A J-beta primer mix and a sample-barcoded 5' primer were used in a second PCR of about 7 to 12 cycles. TCRdb re-derived calls from the 5' RACE reads in MiXCR, one entry per CDR3 protein. The sample lists roughly 680,000 distinct CDR3 sequences; roughly half were seen once. The sequenced sample was blood. Receptors originate from a woman older than 75 in good health.

Ten or more counts support this clonotype. This chain connects TRBV20-1 to TRBJ2-3; TRBD1 or TRBD2 may be the D gene (5 bases each). V shed 1 base and J shed 5 bases, with 22 bases lying between them. The CDR3 is 17 amino acids. Germline V lookup: CDR1 DFQATT, CDR2 SNEGSKA (reference sequence). The CDR3: CSARGTRQLPGRDTQYF. In nucleotides, the CDR3 is TGCAGTGCTAGAGGGACAAGACAGCTTCCAGGGAGAGATACGCAGTATTTT.

The V gene is TRBV2, the J gene TRBJ2-2; D call uncertain. Germline lookup yields CDR1 SNHLY and CDR2 FYNNEI. The CDR3 consists of 13 residues. Trimming took off 4 bases at V and 6 bases at J, with 9 bases between the two ends. CDR3 bases: TGTGCCAGCAGTGGAACTGCGCCCGGGGAGCTGTTTTTT. It codes for CASSGTAPGELFF.

The table lists this clonotype with many counts. The rearrangement joins TRBV27 to TRBJ2-7; 10 positions agree with TRBD1. The CDR3 spans 20 residues. From germline, CDR1 is MNHEY and CDR2 SMNVEV (reference sequence). Unmatched junction bases numbered 21, after V lost 5 bases and J lost 2 bases. The CDR3 bases are TGTGCCAGCAGTCCACGATCGTCCGGGGACAGGGGTTCGGTCGCCTACGAGCAGTACTTC. This codes for CASSPRSSGDRGSVAYEQYF.

Ten or more counts support this clonotype. This chain joins TRBV28 and TRBJ2-6; D might be TRBD1 (6 bases). This CDR3 contains 18 residues. The germline CDR1 and CDR2 sequences are MDHEN and SYDVKM. V lost 8 bases and J 1 base, leaving 21 bases between the germline ends. CDR3 coding DNA: TGTGCCAGCGGATTAACCGGGACATTTGGTTCTGGGGCCAACGTCCTGACTTTC. It yields the protein CASGLTGTFGSGANVLTF.

This clonotype was picked up many times. V gene TRBV6-5 combines with J gene TRBJ1-2; D gene ambiguous. V was pared by 5 bases and J by 5 bases, with 12 bases between. CDR1 and CDR2 from the germline V gene are MNHEY and SVGAGI. CDR3 size: 13 residues. The CDR3 nucleotides read TGTGCCAGCAGTCGGCAGAGTACATATGGCTACACCTTC. Translation gives CASSRQSTYGYTF.

This sequence joins TRBV7-9 and TRBJ2-3; D is undetermined. The length of the CDR3 is 11 residues. V shed 11 bases and J shed 0 bases, with 6 bases lying between them. Germline V gene lookup returns CDR1 SEHNR and CDR2 FQNEAQ (reference sequence). The CDR3 here is CALTSTDTQYF. The CDR3 DNA sequence: TGTGCCCTCACTAGCACAGATACGCAGTATTTT.

The rearrangement uses TRBV7-2 and TRBJ2-5, with TRBD2 identical over 9 bases. V shed 5 bases, J shed 11 bases, and the junction held 15 bases outside the gene matches. The CDR3 consists of 15 residues. Germline V CDR1 and CDR2: SGHTA, FQGNSA. The CDR3 region is CASSRGISGGNEQYF. The CDR3 DNA follows: TGTGCCAGCAGCCGAGGAATTAGCGGGGGCAATGAGCAGTACTTC.

Comment on this clonotype: One base away lies a much larger clone, so this may be a sequencing read error. The gene calls are TRBV9 and TRBJ2-3; D ambiguous. The CDR3 contains 14 residues. CDR1 and CDR2 (germline): SGDLS, YYNGEE. CDR3 nucleotides: TGTACCAGCAGCGTAGCTGGAATAGCTGATACGCAGTATTTT. This gives the protein CTSSVAGIADTQYF.

On this clonotype: A much more abundant neighbour one base away suggests this may be a read error. V and J are TRBV9 and TRBJ2-7; D might be TRBD1 (5 bases). The end of the DNA aligns better with TRBJ2-5, so the J call may be wrong. This CDR3 has 14 amino acids. Germline CDR1 SGDLS, CDR2 YYNGEE. CDR3 sequence (DNA): TGTGCCAGCAGCGTAGCAGGGCCGGGAGAGACCCAGTACTTC. Its protein is CASSVAGPGETQYF.

The chain links TRBV29-1 to TRBJ2-1, with TRBD2 identical over 11 bases. Per the germline V gene, CDR1 is SQVTM and CDR2 is ANQGSEA. Unmatched junction bases numbered 6, after V lost 4 bases and J lost 4 bases. This CDR3 spans 15 amino acids. The DNA of the CDR3 is TGCAGCGTTGGGGCTAGCGGGGGGTTTTACAATGAGCAGTTCTTC. Translated, it gives CSVGASGGFYNEQFF.

Comments on this clonotype: This may stem from a read error, because a much larger clone lies one nucleotide away. The chain combines TRBV2 with TRBJ2-5, with 8 nucleotides matching TRBD1. The J call may be incorrect, as the DNA end agrees better with TRBJ2-7. The length of the CDR3 is 13 residues. Germline V gene sequence: CDR1 SNHLY, CDR2 FYNNEI. The CDR3 region has the DNA TGTGCCTCTCGGACAGGGACCCCAACCGAGCAGTACTTC. Amino acid sequence: CASRTGTPTEQYF.